The T cell receptor (beta chain) under discussion was sequenced for a study of blood T cells in healthy people across ages (dated by TCRdb to 2013 to 2016). Context from the whole study: In model experiments, roughly one uniquely barcoded TCR beta cDNA molecule per two T cells was captured by template switching. Two additional independent replicas of 1 million unique cDNA reads from the same blood draw were analyzed for two donors (one aged 18 to 29 and one aged 80 or older). To track age-related changes in TCR beta repertoire diversity, the study relied on deep sequencing normalized with unique cDNA molecular identifiers. Donors of different ages were randomly distributed across sequencing lanes to avoid experimental bias. The donors were split into four age groups: young (average around 15 years), middle-aged (39), aged (more than 55) and long-lived (approximately 89).

The roughly 39 donors, aged about 6 to 95 years, were systemically healthy Caucasian individuals from Russia. Approximately 10 milliliters of peripheral blood were collected from each donor into EDTA-treated Vacutainer tubes. Ficoll-Paque density-gradient centrifugation was used to isolate PBMCs, with at least 6 million per sample. Trizol reagent was used to extract total RNA from PBMCs, with at least 6 micrograms per sample. For every donor, an aliquot of PBMCs went through flow cytometry to measure the percentages of naive CD45RAhigh/CD27high T cells. Libraries came from 5' RACE. The sample was run on an Illumina HiSeq 2500. A second PCR of about 6 to 12 cycles was run with a J-beta primer mix and a sample-barcoded 5' primer. A template-switch 5' adaptor carrying 12 random nucleotides introduced a unique molecular identifier onto each TCR beta cDNA molecule. Each sample yielded at least 2.5 million CDR3-containing paired-end reads. All of the RNA was converted into first-strand cDNA using the Mint cDNA synthesis kit, with a TRBC-specific oligonucleotide serving as the primer. Following uracil-DNA glycosylase treatment, a first 18-cycle PCR with universal primers M1SS and BC2_uni_R was performed on all cDNA. The study's own analysis went as follows. For normalization, 1 million high-quality reads, each with a distinct molecular identifier, were randomly selected from each sample. Reads with shared molecular identifiers were discarded instead of being binned into consensus sequences. MiTCR, set to a Q25 quality threshold and the strictest error-elimination algorithm, was used for CDR3 identification, clonotype clustering and error correction. A nonparametric unseen species model using Euler transformation provided a lower-bound estimate of total TCR beta diversity. TCRdb reworked the public reads: Q25 trimming with fastp, MiXCR clone assembly, productive beta chains retained. Every CDR3 protein is listed once, alongside the most common genes and DNA of its rows. Here the V and J calls rest on TCRdb's processing, not on the authors' analysis. The sample table shows about 640,000 distinct CDR3 sequences, and roughly 30% are seen once. 15% to 18% of the sample is in the top ten clones.

The sample holds many counts of this clonotype. Its antigen is unknown. Within one base of it there is no much larger clone, and no base qualities were kept. Via the germline V gene, CDR1 is SGDLS and CDR2 YYNGEE. The V and J ends are trimmed by 0 bases and 3 bases, leaving 15 bases between them. Spanning cysteine to phenylalanine, the CDR3 consists of 16 amino acids. Here the CDR3 DNA is all that survives: 48 bases in frame from base 1. Beyond this particular receptor, the publication reports: Since profiling was done on bulk unsorted PBMCs, naive and antigen-experienced compartments could not be conclusively compared. Estimates of total diversity based on one million sequenced T cells were regarded as lower bounds and as underestimates. Compared with the aged group, the long-lived group had more naive CD4+ T cells, fewer expanded clones and increased TCR diversity, a pattern suggesting age selection. Observed TCR beta diversity per million T cells fell roughly linearly with age, and a significant reduction was already apparent by age approximately 40. The percentage of naive T cells measured by flow cytometry correlated strongly with observed TCR beta diversity. Because the CMV infection status of the donors was unknown, age-related changes in expanded clonotypes may potentially have been confounded.

The sequence was obtained from a woman over 75 in good health. Material: blood. The rearrangement joined TRBV9 to TRBJ2-5; TRBD2 could be the D gene, as 6 bases match. The DNA reads as follows: TGTGCCAGCAGCGTAGCTTCAGGAGGGGTAAAAGAGACCCAGTACTTC. It is translated as CASSVASGGVKETQYF.